Listed below are T cell receptor beta chains from one sample, sequenced in a study of blood T cell repertoires in COVID-19. TCRdb's copy holds only in-frame clones and misses some; the assay was immunoSEQ multiplex PCR. The top ten hold about 0.63% of the sample, which has 150,000 to 180,000 clones, approximately 85% seen once. The sample was peripheral blood. Receptors were obtained from a man in his fifties or sixties with COVID-19, enrolled during active disease. The CDR3 runs from the conserved cysteine through the conserved F or W. A D gene is named only where the DNA matches it firmly. Rows give clone size only sometimes, using once, few, many, or a class for an expanded clone.

j_call,v_call,clone_size,d_call,cdr3_aa,cdr3_nt
TRBJ1-2,TRBV5-6,NA,NA,CASSSPPGGYTF,TGTGCCAGCAGCTCCCCCCCTGGCGGCTACACCTTC
TRBJ1-1,TRBV28,NA,NA,CASSLLRISGVNTEAFF,TGTGCCAGCAGTTTATTACGAATATCAGGGGTGAACACTGAAGCTTTCTTT
TRBJ2-2,TRBV9,NA,TRBD1,CASSLSDRATGELFF,TGTGCCAGCAGCCTATCCGACAGGGCAACCGGGGAGCTGTTTTTT
TRBJ2-1,TRBV29-1,once,NA,CSARSTGTSYNEQFF,TGCAGCGCCCGATCTACAGGGACCTCTTACAATGAGCAGTTCTTC
TRBJ1-1,TRBV19,NA,TRBD1,CASTLGQMGEAFF,TGTGCCAGTACCCTGGGACAGATGGGTGAAGCTTTCTTT
TRBJ1-4,TRBV3-1/TRBV3-2,NA,NA,CASSPQDAGTNEKLFF,TGTGCCAGCAGCCCACAAGACGCGGGGACTAATGAAAAACTGTTTTTT
TRBJ2-7,TRBV7-2,NA,NA,CASSLTGTAPSYEQYF,TGTGCCAGCAGCTTAACCGGGACTGCCCCCTCCTACGAGCAGTACTTC
TRBJ2-3,TRBV20-1,NA,TRBD1,CSASFPTGGDTQYF,TGCAGTGCTAGTTTCCCGACAGGGGGAGATACGCAGTATTTT
TRBJ1-3,TRBV16,NA,NA,CASSLSAGNTIYF,TGTGCCAGCAGCCTCTCTGCGGGAAACACCATATATTTT
TRBJ2-1,TRBV3-1/TRBV3-2,NA,NA,CASSLAGGARGAYNEQFF,TGTGCCAGCAGCCTCGCTGGGGGCGCCAGGGGAGCTTACAATGAGCAGTTCTTC
TRBJ2-3,TRBV9,few,TRBD2,CASSVTRGGGTDTQYF,TGTGCCAGCAGCGTCACCCGGGGGGGCGGGACAGATACGCAGTATTTT
TRBJ2-1,TRBV11-3,NA,TRBD2,CASTRRAGVVDNEQFF,TGTGCCAGCACCCGGAGGGCGGGAGTCGTCGACAATGAGCAGTTCTTC
TRBJ1-1,TRBV11-2,NA,NA,CASSSGYPSTEAFF,TGTGCCAGCAGCTCTGGGTATCCTAGTACTGAAGCTTTCTTT
TRBJ2-7,TRBV6-2/TRBV6-3,NA,TRBD2,CASSRTSVYEQYF,TGTGCCAGCAGTCGGACTAGCGTCTACGAGCAGTACTTC
TRBJ1-2,TRBV5-4,NA,NA,CASSLPGWYGYTF,TGTGCCAGCAGCTTACCAGGGTGGTATGGCTACACCTTC
TRBJ2-1,TRBV4-1,NA,TRBD1,CASSQGQPYNEQFF,TGCGCCAGCAGCCAGGGACAGCCTTACAATGAGCAGTTCTTC
TRBJ1-2,TRBV3-1/TRBV3-2,NA,NA,CASRQGNYGYTF,TGTGCCAGCAGACAGGGTAACTATGGCTACACCTTC
TRBJ2-1,TRBV7-2,few,NA,CASSLASGTYNEQFF,TGTGCCAGCAGCTTAGCTAGCGGAACCTACAATGAGCAGTTCTTC
TRBJ1-1,TRBV6-5,once,NA,CASTGNTEAFF,TGTGCCTCAACAGGGAACACTGAAGCTTTCTTT
TRBJ2-3,TRBV24-1,NA,TRBD2,CATSDQPSGGTTDTQYF,TGTGCCACCAGTGATCAGCCGAGCGGGGGGACCACAGATACGCAGTATTTT
TRBJ2-7,TRBV19,NA,NA,CASSPTGSAYEQYF,TGTGCCAGTAGTCCTACAGGGAGCGCCTACGAGCAGTACTTC
TRBJ1-2,TRBV27,NA,NA,CASTPDSTLYWGYTF,TGTGCCAGCACTCCTGACAGTACCCTATATTGGGGCTACACCTTC
TRBJ2-7,TRBV3-1/TRBV3-2,NA,NA,CASSQGPGSLYEQYF,TGTGCCAGCAGCCAAGGGCCCGGGTCTTTATACGAGCAGTACTTC
TRBJ1-5,TRBV7-8,NA,NA,CASSRQGDQPQHF,TGTGCCAGCAGTCGGCAGGGTGATCAGCCCCAGCATTTT
TRBJ2-7,TRBV18,NA,TRBD2,CASSPRGSGASYEQYF,TGTGCCAGCTCTCCACGGGGTAGCGGGGCCTCCTACGAGCAGTACTTC
TRBJ2-2,TRBV5-4,NA,NA,CASSLHVPGELFF,TGTGCCAGCAGCTTGCATGTCCCCGGGGAGCTGTTTTTT
TRBJ1-3,TRBV4-1,NA,NA,CASSPGGLRGRKGNTIYF,TGCGCCAGCAGCCCCGGGGGATTAAGGGGTAGGAAAGGAAACACCATATATTTT
TRBJ2-2,TRBV9,NA,NA,CASHPRRQSNTGELFF,TGTGCCAGCCACCCTAGAAGGCAGAGCAACACCGGGGAGCTGTTTTTT
TRBJ1-1,TRBV2,NA,NA,CASTERRNTEAFF,TGTGCCAGCACCGAACGGAGGAACACTGAAGCTTTCTTT
TRBJ1-1,TRBV7-8,NA,NA,CASSLTGSVTEAFF,TGTGCCAGCAGCCTCACAGGGTCGGTTACTGAAGCTTTCTTT
TRBJ2-2,TRBV5-4,NA,NA,CASSYEPGQELFF,TGTGCCAGCAGTTACGAGCCGGGACAGGAGCTGTTTTTT
TRBJ1-5,TRBV6-1,NA,NA,CASSEEVNYSNQPQHF,TGTGCCAGCAGTGAAGAGGTAAACTATAGCAATCAGCCCCAGCATTTT
TRBJ1-5,TRBV7-2,NA,TRBD1,CASSLEGTVNQPQHF,TGTGCCAGCAGCTTAGAGGGGACAGTGAATCAGCCCCAGCATTTT